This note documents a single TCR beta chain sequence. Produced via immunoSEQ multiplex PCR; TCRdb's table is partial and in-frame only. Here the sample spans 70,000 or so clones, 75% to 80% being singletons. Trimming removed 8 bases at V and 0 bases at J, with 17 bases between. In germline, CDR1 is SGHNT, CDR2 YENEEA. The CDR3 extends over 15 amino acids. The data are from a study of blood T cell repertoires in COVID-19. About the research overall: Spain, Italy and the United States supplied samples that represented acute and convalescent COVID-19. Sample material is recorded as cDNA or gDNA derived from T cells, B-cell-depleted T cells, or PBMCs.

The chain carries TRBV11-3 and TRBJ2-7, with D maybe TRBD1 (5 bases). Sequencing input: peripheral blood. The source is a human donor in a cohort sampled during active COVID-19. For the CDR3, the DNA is TGTGCCAGCTCCCCGGGTAGGGGCTCCTCCTACGAGCAGTACTTC. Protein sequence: CASSPGRGSSYEQYF.